This passage covers 17 T cell receptor beta chains from one sample sequenced in a study of Graves' ophthalmopathy and Graves' hyperthyroidism. TCR beta CDR3 amplification used RNA transcripts. HTBI-primed RT-PCR formed the first round, and a multiplex PCR formed the second. TCRdb fed the multiplex PCR reads into MiXCR, producing one record per CDR3 protein. The sample yields 210,000 or so distinct CDR3 sequences, 25% to 30% seen once. The sample comprised peripheral blood. The receptors were gathered from a middle-aged man with Graves' ophthalmopathy.

This clonotype has ten or more counts. V is TRBV25-1 and J is TRBJ2-7; D perhaps matches TRBD1 (6 bases). The length of the CDR3 is 15 residues. Germline lookup yields CDR1 MGHDK and CDR2 SYGVNS. V was pared by 4 bases and J by 6 bases, with 19 bases between. This CDR3 reads CASSARTDEGSEQYF. The CDR3 DNA sequence: TGTGCCAGCAGTGCCAGGACAGATGAAGGGAGCGAGCAGTACTTC.

The sample holds many counts of this clonotype. The chain carries TRBV6-1 and TRBJ1-1; 8 nucleotides match TRBD1. J lost 0 bases, V lost 7 bases, and 4 bases had no gene match. The CDR3 is 14 residues long. CDR1 MNHNS and CDR2 SASEGT come from the germline V gene. The CDR3 DNA follows: TGTGCCAGCATGAGGACAGGGTTGAACACTGAAGCTTTCTTT. This encodes CASMRTGLNTEAFF.

There are many counts of this clonotype. V is TRBV19 and J is TRBJ2-7; D is ambiguous. Trimming left V 4 bases short and J 6 bases short, with 7 bases between. The CDR3 loop spans 11 amino acids. The germline gives CDR1 LNHDA, CDR2 SQIVND (reference sequence). The CDR3 region is CASSTVGEQYF. CDR3 coding DNA: TGTGCCAGTAGTACCGTGGGCGAGCAGTACTTC.

There are many counts of this clonotype. This rearrangement joins TRBV12-3 or TRBV12-4 to TRBJ2-5; 11 bases are a match to TRBD2. This CDR3 is built from 14 residues. Trimming took 6 bases from V and 3 from J; bases not matched to a gene: 3. CDR3 sequence (DNA): TGTGCCAGCAGGATTAGCGGGAGGGAAGAGACCCAGTACTTC. This encodes CASRISGREETQYF.

The V and J genes are TRBV12-3 or TRBV12-4 and TRBJ2-5; D is unclear. This CDR3 spans 12 amino acids. Trimming took off 6 bases at V and 5 bases at J, with 10 bases between the two ends. CDR3 nucleotide sequence: TGTGCCAGCAGCTACCTGCACGAGACCCAGTACTTC. Its protein is CASSYLHETQYF.

In this sample, this clonotype turned up many times. The chain has TRBV29-1 and TRBJ2-2, with unresolved D. Germline CDR1 reads SQVTM; CDR2 reads ANQGSEA. V was clipped by 2 bases and J by 4 bases, with 5 bases between them. This CDR3 has 12 residues. CDR3 amino acids: CSVERVTGELFF. The CDR3, as DNA: TGCAGCGTTGAACGGGTCACCGGGGAGCTGTTTTTT.

The rearrangement joins TRBV6-2 or TRBV6-3 to TRBJ2-7; no clear D. This CDR3 has 11 amino acids. Germline lookup yields CDR1 MNHEY and CDR2 SVGEGT. Trimming pared 7 bases from V and 2 bases from J, leaving 6 bases between. The CDR3 sequence: CASKLTYEQYF. CDR3 DNA: TGTGCCAGCAAACTCACCTACGAGCAGTACTTC.

In its sample, this clonotype was seen many times. V usage is TRBV29-1 and J usage is TRBJ2-5, with TRBD2 matching over 7 bases. The germline gives CDR1 SQVTM, CDR2 ANQGSEA. J lost 5 bases, V lost 7 bases, and 13 bases had no gene match. The CDR3 length is 14 residues. The CDR3 sequence is CSAAVGTTQETQYF. DNA of the CDR3: TGCAGCGCAGCGGTAGGGACTACGCAGGAGACCCAGTACTTC.

At least ten counts were recorded for this clonotype. The V and J genes are TRBV27 and TRBJ2-2; 7 bases map to TRBD1. The V and J ends lost 5 bases and 4 bases, in that order; junction bases with no gene match: 10. In germline, CDR1 is MNHEY, CDR2 SMNVEV (reference sequence). This CDR3 spans 16 amino acids. CDR3 coding DNA: TGTGCCAGCAGTGTCCGACAGGGTACGAGCACCGGGGAGCTGTTTTTT. This gives the protein CASSVRQGTSTGELFF.

The V gene is TRBV5-1, the J gene TRBJ2-5; 9 positions match TRBD2. With V trimmed by 9 bases and J by 6 bases, 9 bases remained unmatched. Germline loops: CDR1 SGHRS, CDR2 YFSETQ. The CDR3 loop spans 13 amino acids. Here the CDR3 reads CATAVAGEKTQYF. The CDR3 DNA follows: TGCGCCACCGCAGTAGCGGGAGAAAAGACCCAGTACTTC.

This clonotype was counted ten times or more. A much larger clone is a single base away; this may be a read error. This chain uses TRBV11-2 with TRBJ1-1; D gene unclear. CDR1 is SGHAT and CDR2 is FQNNGV in the germline V gene. This CDR3 is built from 14 residues. The CDR3 spells CGSGSDPLGTEAFF. CDR3 DNA: TGTGGCAGCGGATCGGACCCACTCGGCACTGAAGCTTTCTTT.

V gene TRBV2 combines with J gene TRBJ2-5; D ambiguous. This CDR3 is 14 amino acids long. V was trimmed by 6 bases and J by 3 bases, leaving 14 bases between them. The germline CDR1 and CDR2 sequences are SNHLY and FYNNEI. The CDR3 coding sequence is TGTGCCAGCAGCCTTTTCGTGGGGAAAGAGACCCAGTACTTC. It encodes CASSLFVGKETQYF.

This clonotype was detected many times. This chain connects TRBV4-1 to TRBJ2-7; 11 positions agree with TRBD2. Germline V CDR1 and CDR2: MGHRA, YSYEKL. CDR3 size: 13 residues. The V gene end was trimmed by 1 base and the J gene end by 8 bases; junction bases not matched to a gene: 1. The CDR3 DNA reads as TGCGCCAGCAGCCAAGTGACTAGCGGGAAGCAGTACTTC. The encoded protein is CASSQVTSGKQYF.

This clonotype was picked up many times. An end of the junction does not agree with germline; a read error may underlie this. This chain links TRBV20-1 with TRBJ2-2; D may be TRBD2 (5 bases). CDR3 length equals 14 residues. Germline values: CDR1 DFQATT, CDR2 SNEGSKA (reference sequence). CDR3 DNA sequence: TGCAGTGCTAACCCTACATGGAACACCGGGGAGCTGGTTTTT. Encoded protein: CSANPTWNTGELVF.

Many counts were recorded for this clonotype. The chain carries TRBV6-2 or TRBV6-3 and TRBJ1-1, with D perhaps matching TRBD1 (5 bases). The CDR3 is 15 amino acids. Trimming took off 4 bases at V and 1 base at J, with 13 bases between the two ends. Germline CDR1 reads MNHEY; CDR2 reads SVGEGT. Written as DNA, the CDR3 is TGTGCCAGCAGTTTGGCAGGGTACACGAACACTGAAGCTTTCTTT. Amino acids: CASSLAGYTNTEAFF.

This clonotype was counted many times. The chain combines TRBV11-2 with TRBJ2-7; D possibly uses TRBD1 or TRBD2 (5 bases each). This CDR3 has 13 amino acids. The V gene lost 5 bases and the J gene lost 6 bases, with 14 bases spanning the gap. Germline CDR1 is SGHAT and CDR2 is FQNNGV. The CDR3 region has the DNA TGTGCCAGCAGCCCCGGGGCTTACGCCGAGCAGTACTTC. Translating it yields CASSPGAYAEQYF. The entire variable domain, with the rest obtained from reference TRBV11-2 and TRBJ2-7, is as follows: EAGVAQSPRYKIIEKRQSVAFWCNPISGHATLYWYQQILGQGPKLLIQFQNNGVVDDSQLPKDRFSAERLKGVDSTLKIQPAKLEDSAVYLCASSPGAYAEQYFGPGTRLTVT.

This clonotype was picked up many times. The gene calls are TRBV28 and TRBJ1-2; no clear D. V was shortened by 8 bases and J by 7 bases, with 11 bases between the two germline ends. The CDR3 length is 11 residues. Germline CDR1 is MDHEN and CDR2 is SYDVKM. The DNA for the CDR3 is TGTGCCAGCTTGGCCGTCCGTGGCTACACCTTC. Residues: CASLAVRGYTF.